Presented here are 4 T cell receptor beta chains from one specimen sequenced in a study of STAT3 mutations in large granular lymphocyte leukemia. Study-wide findings and caveats: In T-cell large granular lymphocyte leukemia, about half of patients showed multiple immunodominant subclonotypes.

These receptors lack a known antigen. Method: immunoSEQ multiplex PCR; TCRdb's copy keeps in-frame clones and lacks some. The sample lists 10,000 to 15,000 clones; approximately 85% were seen once. Sequencing used PBMCs. The receptors originated from a human donor with T large granular lymphocyte leukemia. Some clones in this sample may be carry-over from other donors' samples.

The chain has TRBV6-6 and TRBJ2-2; 10 bases are a match to TRBD1. Trimming cost V 5 bases and J 3 bases; bases outside gene matches: 3. CDR3 length: 15 amino acids. Germline CDR1 reads MNHNY; CDR2 reads SVGAGI (reference sequence). CDR3 in amino acids: CASSVTGGDTGELFF. The CDR3 DNA follows: TGTGCCAGCAGTGTGACAGGGGGCGACACCGGGGAGCTGTTTTTT.

The J gene is TRBJ1-2, the V gene TRBV7-9, with D unclear. From germline, CDR1 is SEHNR and CDR2 FQNEAQ (reference sequence). V lost 5 bases and J 1 base, leaving 8 bases between the germline ends. This CDR3 contains 13 residues. CDR3: CASSQDLNYGYTF. The DNA for the CDR3 is TGTGCCAGCAGCCAGGACCTTAACTATGGCTACACCTTC. Looking up the rest from reference TRBV7-9 and TRBJ1-2 gives the full variable domain: DTGVSQNPRHKITKRGQNVTFRCDPISEHNRLYWYRQTLGQGPEFLTYFQNEAQLEKSRLLSDRFSAERPKGSFSTLEIQRTEQGDSAMYLCASSQDLNYGYTFGSGTRLTVV.

This clone was seen just once. The chain recombines TRBV9 with TRBJ2-1; TRBD2 matches at 7 bases. J was trimmed by 9 bases and V by 0 bases; bases with no gene match: 3. CDR1 and CDR2 from the germline V gene are SGDLS and YYNGEE. The CDR3 totals 13 residues. CDR3 amino acids: CASSVVREGEQFF. CDR3 DNA: TGTGCCAGCAGCGTAGTCAGGGAGGGTGAGCAGTTCTTC.

The rearrangement uses TRBV20-1 and TRBJ1-2; D might be TRBD1 (5 bases). With 1 base removed from V and 8 bases from J, the gap between germline ends came to 8 bases. The CDR3 is 11 amino acids. Germline V gene sequence: CDR1 DFQATT, CDR2 SNEGSKA (reference sequence). This CDR3 is CSARAGKGYTF. In DNA, the CDR3 is TGCAGTGCTAGAGCAGGGAAAGGCTACACCTTC.